This T cell receptor beta chain appears in the sequencing data of a study of T-cell reconstitution after alpha-beta-depleted transplantation in children. V lost 1 base, J lost 1 base, and 10 bases lay in between. Germline V gives CDR1 SEHNR, CDR2 FQNEAQ (reference sequence). The CDR3 length is 15 residues. Unique molecular identifiers were used in preparing the TCRbeta library. MiXCR, run by TCRdb on the PCR reads, gives a single entry per CDR3 protein. The sample consists of about 340,000 distinct CDR3 sequences, about 9.3% of them appearing once. This clonotype occurred a few times. The chain joins TRBV7-9 to TRBJ1-1; D gene unclear. The sequence came from a human donor who donated a stem cell graft to a child with acute lymphoblastic leukemia. Sample: PBMCs from the stem cell graft donor, taken from the stem cell graft. DNA of the CDR3: TGTGCCAGCAGCTTAGGAGGGCTGGGGAACACTGAAGCTTTCTTT. The encoded protein is CASSLGGLGNTEAFF.